A single sample gave rise to the 8 T cell receptor beta chains below, sequenced in a study of CD8+CD57+ T cells in acquired aplastic anemia. For sequencing, patients were chosen who had shown expansion of CD8+CD57+ cells by flow cytometry. The study profiled TCR beta VDJ and CDR3 using genomic DNA as template. A single record per CDR3 protein comes from TCRdb applying MiXCR to the reads. The table lists 270,000 or so distinct CDR3 sequences, approximately 80% of them singletons. Sequenced: sorted CD4+, CD8+, or CD8+CD57+ T cells (not recorded which) from PBMCs. The receptors were gathered from a human donor with aplastic anemia.

About this clonotype itself: A junction boundary mismatches the germline segment, possibly from a read error. The chain joins TRBV7-9 to TRBJ2-3, with D hard to call. CDR1 and CDR2 from the germline V gene are SEHNR and FQNEAQ (reference sequence). The CDR3 covers 13 residues. The CDR3 coding sequence is TGTGCCAGCAGCGCTACAGATTACGATAAGTACTTCTTT. Protein sequence: CASSATDYDKYFF.

This clonotype was counted between two and nine times. One junction end disagrees with the germline gene, perhaps due to a read error. The chain carries TRBV20-1 and TRBJ2-7, with D perhaps being TRBD1 or TRBD2 (5 bases each). Germline CDR1 and CDR2: DFQATT and SNEGSKA (reference sequence). The CDR3 loop spans 11 amino acids. The CDR3 nucleotides read TGCAGTGCCAGTAGTCGGGGCCGCAAGAACTTC. Translated, it gives CSASSRGRKNF.

The J gene is TRBJ2-5, the V gene TRBV7-6, with D maybe TRBD2 (5 bases). V dropped 5 bases and J dropped 4 bases, with 17 bases sitting between them. Germline CDR1 and CDR2: SGHVS and FNYEAQ. The CDR3 contains 15 residues. This CDR3 is CASSQATGRGETQYF. The CDR3 DNA sequence: TGTGCCAGCAGCCAAGCCACTGGACGGGGAGAGACCCAGTACTTC.

The rearrangement joins TRBV11-3 to TRBJ2-7; D remains unclear. Looked up from germline, CDR1 is SGHNT and CDR2 is YENEEA. V was shortened by 4 bases and J by 6 bases, with 10 bases between the two germline ends. The CDR3 runs 12 residues. CDR3 region: CASSSTEREQYV. In DNA, the CDR3 is TGTGCCAGCAGCTCCACCGAGCGCGAGCAGTACGTC.

A word on this clonotype: One junction end disagrees with the germline gene, perhaps due to a read error. The CDR3 region is CAGSVGSDTHYF. The CDR3 nucleotides are TGTGCCGGCAGCGTAGGGTCCGATACGCATTATTTT. The V call is TRBV9, the J call TRBJ2-3; D gene unclear. From germline, CDR1 is SGDLS and CDR2 YYNGEE. The CDR3 runs 12 residues. The full variable domain, in which reference TRBV9 and TRBJ2-3 provide the parts outside the CDR3, is DSGVTQTPKHLITATGQRVTLRCSPRSGDLSVYWYQQSLDQGLQFLIQYYNGEERAKGNILERFSAQQFPDLHSELNLSSLELGDSALYFCAGSVGSDTHYFGPGTRLTVL.

V is TRBV19 and J is TRBJ2-1; D remains ambiguous. V was pared by 9 bases and J by 4 bases, with 19 bases between. Germline CDR1 is LNHDA and CDR2 is SQIVND (reference sequence). This CDR3 is built from 15 residues. CDR3: CASSGKQNSYNEQFF. For the CDR3, the DNA is TGTGCCAGCAGTGGGAAACAGAACTCTTACAATGAGCAGTTCTTC.

This clonotype was detected only once. The junction differs from germline at one of its ends, possibly a read error. The rearrangement uses TRBV11-3 and TRBJ1-1; no clear D gene. CDR3 size: 15 residues. The germline gives CDR1 SGHNT, CDR2 YENEEA. CDR3 in DNA: TGTGCCAGCAGCTTAACTATCGCAAGGAACACCGAAGCTTTCTTT. This gives the protein CASSLTIARNTEAFF.

This rearrangement joins TRBV9 to TRBJ2-1; TRBD2 agrees at 8 bases. This CDR3 is 16 amino acids long. Per the germline V gene, CDR1 is SGDLS and CDR2 is YYNGEE. Unmatched junction bases numbered 14, after V lost 4 bases and J lost 8 bases. CDR3 DNA: TGTGCCAGCAGCTTGCAAAGACGCGGGGGGAACGATGAGCAGTTCTTC. Its protein product is CASSLQRRGGNDEQFF.